This TCR beta chain was documented in a study of blood T cell repertoires in COVID-19. Assay: immunoSEQ multiplex PCR; the TCRdb copy retains only in-frame clones and omits some. This repertoire shows around 400,000 clones, roughly 90% found once; its top ten account for 1.2%. The clonotype was recovered from a man aged 35 to 55 with acute or convalescent COVID-19. The sequenced material came from peripheral blood.

CDR3 bases: TGTGCCAGCAGCTCACACGGGGAGTACGAGCAGTACTTC. Encoded protein: CASSSHGEYEQYF. The chain links TRBV7-9 to TRBJ2-7; D is possibly TRBD2 (5 bases). Germline CDR1 and CDR2: SEHNR and FQNEAQ (reference sequence). The CDR3 runs 13 residues. Trimming left V 4 bases short and J 4 bases short, with 11 bases between.